This TCR beta chain was sequenced in a study of control samples from healthy donors and cancer patients (dated by TCRdb to the early 2020s). As concerns this clone: It lacks a known antigen. No base-level quality is on record; no much larger clone is a single base apart.

The library was made by the immunoSEQ multiplex PCR assay. Drawn from immuneACCESS, this table holds only the in-frame rearrangements with V and J called that TCRdb kept. Clones are partly lost; checked studies trace under half to an unresolved V gene and leave the rest unexplained. In all, the sample holds tens of thousands of clones, and around 78% of those were seen once. The leading ten clones occupy about 50% of the sample. CDR1 LGHNA and CDR2 YNFKEQ were looked up in the germline V gene. The CDR3 numbers 15 residues from cysteine through phenylalanine. Just the 45-base CDR3 DNA is kept, in frame starting at base 1. V and J lose 4 bases and 3 bases, and a span of 15 bases separates them.

Input material: blood. This receptor was obtained from a man aged 55 to 70 in good health. The V and J segments used are TRBV4-2 and TRBJ1-2; TRBD1 could be the D gene, as 5 bases match. CDR3 loop: CASSPMQVGDYGYTF. In nucleotide form, the sequence is TGTGCCAGCAGCCCGATGCAGGTGGGGGACTATGGCTACACCTTC.